This T cell receptor beta chain was recorded in a study of vaccination and CD4 T cells after COVID-19 (dated by TCRdb to the early 2020s). Some background on the complete study: Every convalescent patient had a positive nasal swab PCR test for SARS-CoV-2, with mild disease in about 9 patients and severe disease in one. Participants received two doses of either the Pfizer-BioNTech BNT162b2 vaccine (n=8) or the Moderna mRNA-1273 vaccine (n=2). For stimulating the cultures, overlapping spike peptide pools were used, derived from SARS-CoV-2 as well as from the common cold coronaviruses HCoV-NL63, HCoV-OC43 and HCoV-229E. Post-COVID blood samples from convalescent patients were collected a median of roughly 100 days after diagnosis, with a range of 35 to 161 days. The spike-specific CD4+ TCR repertoire was compared before and after mRNA vaccination in approximately ten COVID-19 convalescent patients and a handful of infection-naive healthy vaccine recipients. Post-vaccine blood samples were collected a median of approximately 72 days after the second vaccine dose, ranging from roughly 12 to 250 days. Control cultures received a CEFX viral epitope pool as the positive control, an HIV-1 Nef peptide pool as the negative control, or no peptide. The convalescent cohort included six males and four females, with two Hispanic individuals, seven Caucasians, two Asians and one multiracial person.

Read against the paper, the sample's treatment or condition label means: roughly 10-day PBMC culture with coronavirus spike peptide pools or control peptides (ViraFEST assay). The study used the ViraFEST assay, which expanded antigen-specific T cells with peptide pools and then identified expanded clonotypes by TCR sequencing. The positive SARS-CoV-2 PCR tests of the convalescent patients were dated from March to December 2020, before the Alpha, Beta and Delta variants emerged in the United States. Each well held around 2 million PBMCs cultured with roughly 9.2 ug/ml peptide pools in IMDM containing approximately 4.8% human AB serum and around 9 IU/ml IL-2. On days 3 and 7, half of the culture medium was replaced with fresh IL-2-containing medium. Once the cells had been in culture for around nine days, the EasySep CD4+ T cell isolation kit was used to isolate CD4+ T cells by negative selection. Ficoll-Paque Plus gradient centrifugation was used to isolate PBMCs from whole blood, and the isolated PBMCs were then either used fresh or cryopreserved at -140C. In general, triplicate wells were set up for every culture condition.

What the research found in general, with its limitations: Of the vaccine-specific clones in convalescent patients, 304 of 307, or nearly all, reacted only to SARS-CoV-2 spike and did not cross-react with common cold coronaviruses. The number of convalescent patients in the study was relatively small, and the study did not examine early timepoints following natural infection. The median number of SARS-CoV-2-reactive clonotypes rose from around 20 after infection to roughly 38 after vaccination, but the change was not significant. In convalescent patients, a median around 89% of post-vaccine SARS-CoV-2-reactive clones were detected only after vaccination, suggesting vaccine-specific priming.

To note about this clonotype: What antigen it recognizes has not been identified. Per-base qualities were not stored, and no clone one base away is much larger.

From cysteine to phenylalanine, the CDR3 is 14 amino acids long. Only the CDR3 DNA is retained, 42 bases long and in frame from the first base. Relative to germline, V is missing 6 bases and J is missing 2 bases, with 5 bases of the junction outside any gene match. Looking up the germline V gene (reference sequence) yields CDR1 MNHEY and CDR2 SMNVEV. Receptor amplification or capture employed PCR. TCR sequencing of DNA from cultured CD4+ T cells used the Oncomine TCR Beta short-read assay at the Johns Hopkins FTIC core. The QIAamp micro DNA kit was used to extract genomic DNA from the cultured CD4+ T cells. Oncomine TCR Beta libraries made from cultured CD4+ T cells were pooled using unique dual indexes and sequenced on an Illumina iSeq 100. Processing in the source paper ran as follows. Non-productive sequences were removed, and CDR3s not starting with C, not ending with F or W, or shorter than 7 amino acids were discarded. Antigen-specific clonotypes were identified with the MANAFEST web application by comparing peptide-stimulated wells with reference and other culture wells. To be called positive, a clone needed an FDR below 0.05, an odds ratio above 5, and a productive frequency above 0.1% in at least two of three replicate wells. Clonotypes that were significantly expanded in both SARS-CoV-2 spike wells and at least one common cold coronavirus spike condition were defined as cross-reactive. Using R version 3.6.1, CDR3 homology was evaluated through Levenshtein distances (stringdist) along with unrooted phylogenetic trees (ape). TCRdb reprocessed the public reads (quality trimming at Q25 with fastp, clone calling with MiXCR) and kept in-frame beta chains. Records with the same CDR3 protein are collapsed into one entry carrying the most frequent genes and DNA. TCRdb, not the original authors, processed these V and J calls. Recorded for this sample are about 20,000 distinct CDR3 sequences; around 52% of them occurred a single time. Of the sample, 16% is held by the ten largest clones.

This receptor was taken from a human donor who had recovered from COVID-19. Recombination joined TRBV27 with TRBJ2-7, with 9 central nucleotides matching TRBD1. Sequences were obtained from CD4+ T cells from blood, cultured in vitro. CDR3 region: CASRGTGRTYEQYF. The nucleotides read TGTGCCAGCAGGGGGACAGGGCGGACCTACGAGCAGTACTTC.